This note documents a single T cell receptor (beta chain) sequence. Its matching antigen is unknown. This specimen comes from a study of blood T cells in healthy people across ages. Whole-study findings and limits: Per-million-T-cell TCR beta diversity fell roughly linearly with age. Naive T cell percentage by flow cytometry tracked strongly with beta diversity.

A second roughly 6 to 12 cycle PCR used barcoded and J-beta primers. In TCRdb, the 5' RACE reads were re-called with MiXCR into one record per CDR3 protein. The data show roughly 680,000 distinct CDR3 sequences, with roughly half seen just once and about 13% held by the top ten. This TCR came from a woman older than 75 in good health. The specimen was blood.

The CDR3 nucleotides read TGTGCCAGCAGTTCCCTTAGGAGCGGGTTCACAGATACGCAGTATTTT. This encodes CASSSLRSGFTDTQYF. J is TRBJ2-3 and V is TRBV13; D may be TRBD2 (6 bases). The CDR3 has 16 amino acids. Per germline, CDR1 PRHDT and CDR2 FYEKMQ (reference sequence). The V end lost 6 bases, the J end lost 2 bases, and 18 bases lay between the germline ends.